This T cell receptor (beta chain) stems from a study of blood T cell repertoires in COVID-19 (dated by TCRdb to about 2020). General notes on the study: Samples covering the acute and convalescent phases of COVID-19 were provided by collaborators in the United States, Italy and Spain. The material from the prospective study consisted of cDNA or gDNA derived from T cells, B-cell-depleted T cells, or PBMCs. The dataset comprised deeply sampled blood TCRbeta repertoires from subjects exposed to, actively infected with, or recovered from COVID-19. A freely available public database, intended as a resource for researchers studying the immune response to SARS-CoV-2, is where the repertoires were released. Samples were obtained from the ongoing ImmuneRACE study (first 160 participants) and from over 1,000 subjects provided by 6 global collaborators. Sample metadata almost always included a de-identified subject ID, COVID-19 status, age in years and sex. Where HLA class I and class II types were available, the types were taken from metadata supplied by the sample provider, not from assay-based typing. Results the study describes overall, beyond this receptor: The quantity of clinical and demographic metadata differed by source and by participant and was supplied without curation.

Reading the germline V gene gives CDR1 SGHAT and CDR2 FQNNGV. From cysteine to phenylalanine, the CDR3 is 11 amino acids long. Solely the CDR3 DNA is kept, with 33 bases framed from the first base. TCRbeta CDR3 regions were amplified from genomic DNA using the immunoSEQ Assay, a bias-controlled multiplex PCR. Under the source paper's analysis protocol: The number of nucleated cells in each sample was estimated by amplification of reference gene primers within the assay. Sequence reads were collapsed and filtered to measure the absolute abundance of every unique TCRbeta CDR3 rearrangement. For each sample, productive Simpson clonality was calculated by taking the square root of Simpson's diversity index across productive rearrangements. TCRdb mirrors the immuneACCESS table, restricted to in-frame sequences. Some clones are absent from its copies; in checked studies, under half trace to an unresolved V gene, and the reason for the others is unknown. V and J calls and clone size come straight from that table; D and trimming were deduced from the DNA. Here the sample has under 200,000 clones; about 80% occur a single time. The ten largest clones capture under 3% of the sample.

Of note for this clone: Its binding antigen is unknown. Relative to the germline gene, one junction end is altered; a read error may explain this.

Each collaborating institution followed its own protocols to collect whole blood in K2EDTA tubes. For TCRbeta analysis, collaborators shipped samples in one of three forms: frozen whole blood, isolated PBMCs, or DNA extracted from either of those sample types. Sequencing was done on a sample of peripheral blood. The chain is encoded by TRBV11-2 joined to TRBJ1-2, with 7 central nucleotides matching TRBD1. This TCR derives from a human donor with acute or convalescent COVID-19. The donor label of this sample is uncertain. The nucleotide sequence is given as TGTGCCAGCAGCTGGGGACAGACTCCGGCCTTC. It codes for CASSWGQTPAF.